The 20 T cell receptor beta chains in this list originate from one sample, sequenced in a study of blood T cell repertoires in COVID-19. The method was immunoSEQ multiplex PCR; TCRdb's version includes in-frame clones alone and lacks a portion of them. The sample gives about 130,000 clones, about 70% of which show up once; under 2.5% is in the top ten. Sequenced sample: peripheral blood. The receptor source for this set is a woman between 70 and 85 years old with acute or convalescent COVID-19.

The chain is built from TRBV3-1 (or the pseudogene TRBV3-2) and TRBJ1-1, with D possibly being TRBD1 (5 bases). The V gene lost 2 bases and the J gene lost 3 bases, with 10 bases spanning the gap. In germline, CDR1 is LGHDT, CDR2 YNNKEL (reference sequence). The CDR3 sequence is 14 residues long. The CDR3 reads CASSQSGGDTEAFF. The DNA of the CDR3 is TGTGCCAGCAGCCAAAGCGGGGGGGACACTGAAGCTTTCTTT.

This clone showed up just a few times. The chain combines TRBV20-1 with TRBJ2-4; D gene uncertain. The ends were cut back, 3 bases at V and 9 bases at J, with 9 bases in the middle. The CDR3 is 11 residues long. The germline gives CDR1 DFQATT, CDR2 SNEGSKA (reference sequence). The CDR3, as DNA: TGCAGTGCTAGTATGCAGGTCATTCAGTACTTC. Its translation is CSASMQVIQYF.

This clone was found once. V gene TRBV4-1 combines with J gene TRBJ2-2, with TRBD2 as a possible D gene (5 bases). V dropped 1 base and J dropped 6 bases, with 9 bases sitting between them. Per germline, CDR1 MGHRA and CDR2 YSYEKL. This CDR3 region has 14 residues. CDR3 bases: TGCGCCAGCAGCCAAGCCGGGGTTCCCGGGGAGCTGTTTTTT. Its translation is CASSQAGVPGELFF.

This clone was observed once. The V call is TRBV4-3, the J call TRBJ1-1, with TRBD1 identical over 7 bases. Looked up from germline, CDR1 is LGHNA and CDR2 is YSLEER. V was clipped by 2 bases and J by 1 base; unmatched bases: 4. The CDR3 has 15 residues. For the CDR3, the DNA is TGCGCCAGCAGCCAATCCTGGACAGGGAACACTGAAGCTTTCTTT. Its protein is CASSQSWTGNTEAFF.

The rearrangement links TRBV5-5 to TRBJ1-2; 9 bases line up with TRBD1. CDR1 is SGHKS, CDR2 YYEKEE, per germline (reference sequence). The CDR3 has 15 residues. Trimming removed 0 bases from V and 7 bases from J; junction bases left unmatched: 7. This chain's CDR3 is CASSLEVGTGLGYTF. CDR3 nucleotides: TGTGCCAGCAGCTTGGAGGTTGGGACAGGGCTTGGCTACACCTTC.

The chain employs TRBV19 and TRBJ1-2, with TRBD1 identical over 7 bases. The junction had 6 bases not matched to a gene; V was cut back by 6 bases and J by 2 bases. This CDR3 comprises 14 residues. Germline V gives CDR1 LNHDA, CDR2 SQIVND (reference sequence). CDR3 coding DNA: TGTGCCAGTAGCCTCGGGACAGAAAACTATGGCTACACCTTC. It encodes CASSLGTENYGYTF.

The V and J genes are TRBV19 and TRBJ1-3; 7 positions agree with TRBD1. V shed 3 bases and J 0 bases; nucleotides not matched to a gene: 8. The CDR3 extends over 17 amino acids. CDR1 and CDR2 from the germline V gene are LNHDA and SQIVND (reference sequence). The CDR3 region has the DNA TGTGCCAGTAGTATTTATGAGGGGGCATCCTCTGGAAACACCATATATTTT. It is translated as CASSIYEGASSGNTIYF.

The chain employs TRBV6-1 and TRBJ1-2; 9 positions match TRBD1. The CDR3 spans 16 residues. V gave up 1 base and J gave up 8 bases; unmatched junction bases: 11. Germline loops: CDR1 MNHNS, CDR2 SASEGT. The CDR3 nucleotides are TGTGCCAGCAGTGAAGGGGGTCCGGGACAGGGATACGGCTACACCTTC. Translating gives CASSEGGPGQGYGYTF.

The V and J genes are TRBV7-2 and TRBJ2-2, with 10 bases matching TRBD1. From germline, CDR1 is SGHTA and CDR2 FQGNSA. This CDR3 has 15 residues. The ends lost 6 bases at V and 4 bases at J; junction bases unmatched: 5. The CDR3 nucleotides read TGTGCCAGCAGGCCCGGGACAGGGGTCACCGGGGAGCTGTTTTTT. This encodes CASRPGTGVTGELFF.

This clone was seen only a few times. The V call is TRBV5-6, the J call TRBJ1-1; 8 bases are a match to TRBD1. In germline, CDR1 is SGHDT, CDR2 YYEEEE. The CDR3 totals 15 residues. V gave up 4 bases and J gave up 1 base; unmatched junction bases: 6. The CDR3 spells CASSTRGLKNTEAFF. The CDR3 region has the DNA TGTGCCAGCAGCACCAGGGGGCTGAAGAACACTGAAGCTTTCTTT.

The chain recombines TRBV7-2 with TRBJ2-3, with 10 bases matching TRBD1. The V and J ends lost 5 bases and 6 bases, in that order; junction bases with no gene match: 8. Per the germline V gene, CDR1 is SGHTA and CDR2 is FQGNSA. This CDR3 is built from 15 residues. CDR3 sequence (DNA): TGTGCCAGCAGCGGGACAGGGGAAGTTTTGGATACGCAGTATTTT. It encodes CASSGTGEVLDTQYF.

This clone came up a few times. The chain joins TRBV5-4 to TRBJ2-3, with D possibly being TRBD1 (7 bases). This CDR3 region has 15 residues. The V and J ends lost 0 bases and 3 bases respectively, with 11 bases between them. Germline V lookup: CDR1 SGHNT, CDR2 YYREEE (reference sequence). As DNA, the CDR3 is TGTGCCAGCAGCTTGGAAGCAGGGGGGACAGATACGCAGTATTTT. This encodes CASSLEAGGTDTQYF.

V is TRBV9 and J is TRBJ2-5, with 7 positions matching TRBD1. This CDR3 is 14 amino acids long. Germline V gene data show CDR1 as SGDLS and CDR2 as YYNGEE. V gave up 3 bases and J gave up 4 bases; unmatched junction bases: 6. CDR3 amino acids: CASSGDSGGETQYF. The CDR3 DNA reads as TGTGCCAGCAGCGGTGACTCAGGGGGAGAGACCCAGTACTTC.

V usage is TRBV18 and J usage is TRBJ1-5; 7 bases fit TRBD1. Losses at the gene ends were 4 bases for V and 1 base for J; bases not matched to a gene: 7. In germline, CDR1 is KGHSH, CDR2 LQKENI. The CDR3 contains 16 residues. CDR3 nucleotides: TGTGCCAGCTCACACAGACAGGGCCGGAGCAATCAGCCCCAGCATTTT. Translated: CASSHRQGRSNQPQHF.

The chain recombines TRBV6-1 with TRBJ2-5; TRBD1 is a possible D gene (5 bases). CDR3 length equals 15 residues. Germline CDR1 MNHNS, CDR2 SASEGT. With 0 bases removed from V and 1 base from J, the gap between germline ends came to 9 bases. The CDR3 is CASSEAGHRQETQYF. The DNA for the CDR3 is TGTGCCAGCAGTGAAGCAGGACACCGCCAAGAGACCCAGTACTTC.

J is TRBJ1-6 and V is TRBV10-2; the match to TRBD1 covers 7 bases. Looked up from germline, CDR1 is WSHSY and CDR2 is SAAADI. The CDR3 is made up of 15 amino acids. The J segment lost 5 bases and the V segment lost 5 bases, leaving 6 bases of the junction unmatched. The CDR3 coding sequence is TGCGCCAGCAGTCGAGGGGGCGCCGATAATTCACCCCTCCACTTT. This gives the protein CASSRGGADNSPLHF.

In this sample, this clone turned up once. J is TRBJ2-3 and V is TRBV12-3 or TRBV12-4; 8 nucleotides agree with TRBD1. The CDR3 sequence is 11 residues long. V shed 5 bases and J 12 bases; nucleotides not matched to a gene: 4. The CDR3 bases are TGTGCCAGCAGTCTCGACAGGGGCCAGTATTTT. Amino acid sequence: CASSLDRGQYF.

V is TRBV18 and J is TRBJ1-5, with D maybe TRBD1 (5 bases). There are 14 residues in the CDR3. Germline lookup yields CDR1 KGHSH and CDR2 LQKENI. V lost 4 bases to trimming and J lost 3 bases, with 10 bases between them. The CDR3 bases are TGTGCCAGCTCACAAGGGGAATCCAATCAGCCCCAGCATTTT. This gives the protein CASSQGESNQPQHF.

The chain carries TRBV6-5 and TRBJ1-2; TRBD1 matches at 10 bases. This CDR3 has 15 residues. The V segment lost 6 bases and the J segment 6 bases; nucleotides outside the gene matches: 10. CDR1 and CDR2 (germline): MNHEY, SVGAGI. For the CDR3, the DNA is TGTGCCAGCAGAAGACAGGGGGCGCGTAATCATGGCTACACCTTC. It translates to CASRRQGARNHGYTF.

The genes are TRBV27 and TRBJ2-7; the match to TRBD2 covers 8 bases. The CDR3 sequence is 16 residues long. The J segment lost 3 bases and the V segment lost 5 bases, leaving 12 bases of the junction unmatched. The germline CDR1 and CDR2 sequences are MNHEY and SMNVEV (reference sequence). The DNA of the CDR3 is TGTGCCAGCAGTCCCGTAGCGGGATCTTATCTCTACGAGCAGTACTTC. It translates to CASSPVAGSYLYEQYF.